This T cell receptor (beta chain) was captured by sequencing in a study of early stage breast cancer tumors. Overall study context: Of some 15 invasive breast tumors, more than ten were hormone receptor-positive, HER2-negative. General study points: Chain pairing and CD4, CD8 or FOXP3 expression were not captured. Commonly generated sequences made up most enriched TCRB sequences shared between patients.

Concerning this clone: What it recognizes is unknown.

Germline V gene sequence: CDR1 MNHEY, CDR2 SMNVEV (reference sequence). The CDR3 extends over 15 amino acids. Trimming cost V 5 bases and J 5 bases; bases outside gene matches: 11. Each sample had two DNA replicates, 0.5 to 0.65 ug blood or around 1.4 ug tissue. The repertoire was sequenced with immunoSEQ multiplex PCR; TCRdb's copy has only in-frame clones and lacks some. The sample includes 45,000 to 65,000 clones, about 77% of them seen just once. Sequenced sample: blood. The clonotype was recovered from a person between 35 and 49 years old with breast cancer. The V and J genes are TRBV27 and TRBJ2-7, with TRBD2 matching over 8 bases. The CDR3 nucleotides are TGTGCCAGCAGTCCGGCGGGAGGATGGAGCGACGAGCAGTACTTC. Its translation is CASSPAGGWSDEQYF.